One T cell receptor beta chain is described in this entry. This sample stems from a study of blood T cell repertoires in COVID-19. Original processing notes: Counts of nucleated cells, estimated from reference gene primer amplification, were obtained. TCRdb's copy holds only in-frame clones and misses some; the assay was immunoSEQ multiplex PCR. That table furnishes V, J and clone size, whereas the DNA furnished D and trimming. Here the sample spans about 230,000 clones, approximately 85% being singletons. Trimming shortened V by 3 bases and J by 8 bases, and 8 bases separated the two germline ends. CDR1 and CDR2 from the germline V gene are SEHNR and FQNEAQ (reference sequence). The CDR3 totals 13 residues.

The source of this sequence is a man aged 50-59 years with COVID-19, enrolled during active disease. This chain joins TRBV7-9 and TRBJ1-6; D is ambiguous. Input material: peripheral blood. CDR3 coding DNA: TGTGCCAGCAGCTTGGACTCCTATTCACCCCTCCACTTT. This gives the protein CASSLDSYSPLHF.